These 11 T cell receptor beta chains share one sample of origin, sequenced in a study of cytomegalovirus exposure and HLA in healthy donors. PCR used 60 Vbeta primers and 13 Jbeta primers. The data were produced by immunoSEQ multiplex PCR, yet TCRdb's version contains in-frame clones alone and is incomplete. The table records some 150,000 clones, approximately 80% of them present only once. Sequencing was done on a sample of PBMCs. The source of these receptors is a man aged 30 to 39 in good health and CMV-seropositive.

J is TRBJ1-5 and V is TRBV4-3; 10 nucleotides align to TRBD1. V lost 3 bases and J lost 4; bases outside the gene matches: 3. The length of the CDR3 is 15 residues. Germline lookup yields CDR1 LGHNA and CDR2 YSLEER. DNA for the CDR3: TGCGCCAGCAGCCAGGGGACAGGGGATAATCAGCCCCAGCATTTT. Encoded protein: CASSQGTGDNQPQHF.

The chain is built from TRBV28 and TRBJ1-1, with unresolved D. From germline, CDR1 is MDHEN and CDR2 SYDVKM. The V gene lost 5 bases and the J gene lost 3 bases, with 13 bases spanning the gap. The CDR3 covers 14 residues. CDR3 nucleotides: TGTGCCAGCAGTCCGAGCCGGGGAGACACTGAAGCTTTCTTT. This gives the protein CASSPSRGDTEAFF.

CDR3 sequence (DNA): TGCGCCAGCAGAGGGGGAAACCAAGAGACCCAGTACTTC. Its translation: CASRGGNQETQYF. The chain couples TRBV5-1 to TRBJ2-5; D perhaps matches TRBD1 (6 bases). Germline V lookup: CDR1 SGHRS, CDR2 YFSETQ. Trimming took off 5 bases at V and 0 bases at J, with 8 bases between the two ends. The CDR3 is 13 amino acids.

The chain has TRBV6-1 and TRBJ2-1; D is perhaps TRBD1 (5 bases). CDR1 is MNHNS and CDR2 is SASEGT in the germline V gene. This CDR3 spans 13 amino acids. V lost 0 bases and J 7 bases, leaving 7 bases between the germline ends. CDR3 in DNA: TGTGCCAGCAGTGAAGCTCCAGGGAATGAGCAGTTCTTC. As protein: CASSEAPGNEQFF.

CDR3: CASSGTGTFYNEQFF. CDR3 nucleotides: TGTGCCAGCAGTGGGACAGGGACCTTCTACAATGAGCAGTTCTTC. The rearrangement joins TRBV6-1 to TRBJ2-1, with 8 bases that match TRBD1. J lost 3 bases, V lost 4 bases, and 5 bases had no gene match. This CDR3 has 15 residues. Germline V lookup: CDR1 MNHNS, CDR2 SASEGT.

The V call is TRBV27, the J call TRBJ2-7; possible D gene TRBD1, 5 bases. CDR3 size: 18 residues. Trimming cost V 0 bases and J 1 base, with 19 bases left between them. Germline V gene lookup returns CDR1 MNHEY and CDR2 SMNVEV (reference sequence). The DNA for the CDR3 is TGTGCCAGCAGTTTATCGGTTAGTTCGGCAGGGTTGTCCTACGAGCAGTACTTC. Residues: CASSLSVSSAGLSYEQYF.

CDR3 nucleotides: TGTGCCAGCAGAAAGGACACTTCAAGGACTGAAGCTTTCTTT. Amino acids: CASRKDTSRTEAFF. The J gene is TRBJ1-1, the V gene TRBV6-4; TRBD1 might be the D (5 bases). Germline CDR1 is MRHNA and CDR2 is SNTAGT. The CDR3 has 14 residues. V lost 6 bases, J lost 5 bases, and 16 bases lay in between.

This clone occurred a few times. The CDR3: CASSTGQYAWAFF. The DNA of the CDR3 is TGCGCCAGCAGCACCGGACAGTACGCGTGGGCTTTCTTT. The chain links TRBV5-1 to TRBJ1-1, with D perhaps TRBD1 (6 bases). There are 13 residues in the CDR3. Germline assignment: CDR1 SGHRS and CDR2 YFSETQ. The germline V and J ends were trimmed by 4 bases and 11 bases, with 18 bases remaining between them. Full variable domain (outside the CDR3, taken from reference TRBV5-1 and TRBJ1-1): KAGVTQTPRYLIKTRGQQVTLSCSPISGHRSVSWYQQTPGQGLQFLFEYFSETQRNKGNFPGRFSGRQFSNSRSEMNVSTLELGDSALYLCASSTGQYAWAFFGQGTRLTVV.

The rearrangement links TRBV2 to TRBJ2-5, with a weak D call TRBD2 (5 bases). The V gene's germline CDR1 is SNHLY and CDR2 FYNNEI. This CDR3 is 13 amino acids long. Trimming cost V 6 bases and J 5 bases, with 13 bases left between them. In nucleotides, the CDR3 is TGTGCCAGCAGGGGCGGGCGGTTGGAGACCCAGTACTTC. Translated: CASRGGRLETQYF. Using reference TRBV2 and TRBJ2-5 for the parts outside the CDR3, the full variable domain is EPEVTQTPSHQVTQMGQEVILRCVPISNHLYFYWYRQILGQKVEFLVSFYNNEISEKSEIFDDQFSVERPDGSNFTLKIRSTKLEDSAMYFCASRGGRLETQYFGPGTRLLVL.

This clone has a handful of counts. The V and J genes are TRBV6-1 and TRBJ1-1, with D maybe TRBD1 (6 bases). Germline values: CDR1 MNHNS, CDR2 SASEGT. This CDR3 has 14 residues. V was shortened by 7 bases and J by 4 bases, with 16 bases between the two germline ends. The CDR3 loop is CASKETWTVTEAFF. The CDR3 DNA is TGTGCCAGCAAAGAAACATGGACAGTCACTGAAGCTTTCTTT.

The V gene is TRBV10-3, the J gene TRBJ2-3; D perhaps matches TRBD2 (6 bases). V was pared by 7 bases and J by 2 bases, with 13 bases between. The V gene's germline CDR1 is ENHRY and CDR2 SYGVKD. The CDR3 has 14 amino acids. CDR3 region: CAITRDSITDTQYF. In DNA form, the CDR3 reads TGTGCCATCACGCGGGATAGCATCACAGATACGCAGTATTTT.